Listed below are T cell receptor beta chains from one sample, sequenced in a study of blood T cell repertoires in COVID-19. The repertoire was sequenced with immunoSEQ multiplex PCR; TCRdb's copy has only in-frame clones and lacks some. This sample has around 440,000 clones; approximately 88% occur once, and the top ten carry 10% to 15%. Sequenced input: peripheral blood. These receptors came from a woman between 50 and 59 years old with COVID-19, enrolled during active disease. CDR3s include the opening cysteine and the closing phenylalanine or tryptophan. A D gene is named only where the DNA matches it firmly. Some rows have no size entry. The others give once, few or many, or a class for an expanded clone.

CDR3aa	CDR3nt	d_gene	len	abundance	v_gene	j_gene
CASSVEYWDRGPGYTF	TGTGCCAGCAGCGTAGAGTATTGGGACAGGGGGCCTGGCTACACCTTC	TRBD1	16	-	TRBV9	TRBJ1-2
CASSQDGLFGGGKSTDTQYF	TGTGCCAGCAGCCAAGACGGTTTATTTGGCGGGGGGAAGAGCACAGATACGCAGTATTTT	TRBD2	20	-	TRBV3-1/TRBV3-2	TRBJ2-3
CASSNSGGTRNEQFF	TGCGCCAGCAGCAACAGCGGGGGGACGCGCAATGAGCAGTTCTTC	TRBD2	15	-	TRBV4-1	TRBJ2-1
CSAQGASNQPQHF	TGCAGCGCACAGGGGGCGAGCAATCAGCCCCAGCATTTT	TRBD1	13	-	TRBV29-1	TRBJ1-5
CASSPTGSAGSTDTQYF	TGTGCCAGCAGCCCCACCGGGAGCGCTGGAAGCACAGATACGCAGTATTTT	-	17	-	TRBV7-8	TRBJ2-3
CASSLYQQAIINEQFF	TGTGCCAGCAGCTTATATCAACAGGCCATAATCAATGAGCAGTTCTTC	-	16	once	TRBV7-9	TRBJ2-1
CASSQDPGSSYNEQFF	TGTGCCAGCAGCCAAGACCCGGGTAGCTCCTACAATGAGCAGTTCTTC	-	16	-	TRBV3-1/TRBV3-2	TRBJ2-1
CASTRQGTTNEKLFF	TGTGCCAGCACCAGACAGGGGACAACTAATGAAAAACTGTTTTTT	TRBD1	15	-	TRBV2	TRBJ1-4
CASSESWANQPQHF	TGCGCCAGCAGTGAGTCTTGGGCCAATCAGCCCCAGCATTTT	-	14	-	TRBV10-1	TRBJ1-5
CASLKQGDYGYTF	TGTGCCAGCCTTAAACAGGGGGATTATGGCTACACCTTC	TRBD1	13	-	TRBV6-6	TRBJ1-2
CASSVDEGGPRPNADEQFF	TGTGCCAGCAGCGTAGACGAGGGGGGGCCCCGACCCAACGCGGATGAGCAGTTCTTC	-	19	-	TRBV9	TRBJ2-1
CASRRTATGVTEAFF	TGTGCCAGCAGACGGACCGCCACCGGGGTGACTGAAGCTTTCTTT	-	15	-	TRBV6-5	TRBJ1-1
CASSDSGDGNTIYF	TGTGCCAGCAGTGACTCAGGGGATGGAAACACCATATATTTT	-	14	-	TRBV6-5	TRBJ1-3
CASSPKPQGDETQYF	TGTGCCAGCAGCCCTAAACCCCAGGGGGATGAGACCCAGTACTTC	TRBD1	15	once	TRBV7-9	TRBJ2-5
CASSLGSGTDIQYF	TGTGCCAGCAGCTTAGGGTCCGGTACGGACATTCAGTACTTC	-	14	-	TRBV7-2	TRBJ2-4
CASSSRGRDEAFF	TGTGCCAGCAGTTCGAGAGGGAGGGACGAAGCTTTCTTT	-	13	-	TRBV12-3/TRBV12-4	TRBJ1-1
CASRMDRGGYGYTF	TGTGCCAGCAGAATGGACAGGGGTGGCTATGGCTACACCTTC	TRBD1	14	-	TRBV2	TRBJ1-2
CASSFRQGSDEQFF	TGTGCCAGCAGTTTTAGACAGGGGAGTGATGAGCAGTTCTTC	TRBD1	14	-	TRBV28	TRBJ2-1
CASSELGGTGELFF	TGTGCCAGCAGTGAACTGGGGGGCACCGGGGAGCTGTTTTTT	-	14	once	TRBV6-1	TRBJ2-2
CASSSPLRGAYEQYF	TGTGCCAGCAGTTCCCCACTACGGGGGGCCTACGAGCAGTACTTC	TRBD2	15	-	TRBV27	TRBJ2-7
CATSTYSGNTIYF	TGTGCCACCAGCACCTACTCTGGAAACACCATATATTTT	-	13	-	TRBV15	TRBJ1-3
CASLGDREFYGYTF	TGTGCCAGTCTCGGGGACAGGGAATTCTATGGCTACACCTTC	TRBD1	14	few	TRBV19	TRBJ1-2
CASSQRVGLTEAFF	TGTGCCAGCAGTCAAAGAGTGGGGCTAACTGAAGCTTTCTTT	-	14	-	TRBV6-5	TRBJ1-1
CASSSIRGPYGYTF	TGTGCCAGCAGCTCAATTAGGGGCCCCTACGGCTACACCTTC	-	14	-	TRBV3-1/TRBV3-2	TRBJ1-2
CASSSFGEKLFF	TGTGCCAGCAGTTCGTTCGGGGAAAAACTGTTTTTT	-	12	-	TRBV27	TRBJ1-4
CSVEGPGGVGEKLFF	TGCAGCGTTGAAGGGCCAGGAGGGGTGGGTGAAAAACTGTTTTTT	-	15	-	TRBV29-1	TRBJ1-4
CASSIGGGDGQPQHF	TGTGCCAGTAGTATCGGGGGAGGGGACGGTCAGCCCCAGCATTTT	-	15	-	TRBV19	TRBJ1-5
CAILQGPLSYEQYF	TGCGCCATATTACAGGGCCCCCTAAGCTACGAGCAGTACTTC	-	14	-	TRBV23-1	TRBJ2-7
CASSLGRHTQAFF	TGTGCCAGCAGCTTGGGCAGGCACACCCAAGCTTTCTTT	-	13	-	TRBV5-6	TRBJ1-1
CASSQGDRRGYTF	TGTGCCAGCAGCCAAGGGGACAGGCGAGGCTACACCTTC	TRBD1	13	once	TRBV3-1/TRBV3-2	TRBJ1-2
CASSPQGHGELFF	TGCGCCAGCAGCCCCCAGGGACACGGGGAGCTGTTTTTT	-	13	-	TRBV4-1	TRBJ2-2
CASSLGGNSGNTIYF	TGTGCCAGCAGCTTAGGTGGCAACTCTGGAAACACCATATATTTT	-	15	-	TRBV7-9	TRBJ1-3
CASSDGGASNQPQHF	TGTGCCAGCAGTGATGGGGGGGCAAGCAATCAGCCCCAGCATTTT	-	15	-	TRBV2	TRBJ1-5
CASSHRDSNEQFF	TGTGCCAGCAGTCACCGAGACAGCAATGAGCAGTTCTTC	-	13	-	TRBV6-5	TRBJ2-1
CASSIGTGNQPQHF	TGTGCCAGTAGTATTGGGACAGGGAATCAGCCCCAGCATTTT	TRBD1	14	-	TRBV19	TRBJ1-5
CASSLGSGGYSEQFF	TGTGCCAGCAGCCTGGGTAGCGGGGGGTATAGTGAGCAGTTCTTC	TRBD2	15	-	TRBV27	TRBJ2-1
CASSDRFQGLHNYGYTF	TGTGCCAGCAGTGATAGGTTTCAGGGGCTCCATAACTATGGCTACACCTTC	-	17	-	TRBV2	TRBJ1-2
CASSSLAGEQFF	TGCGCCAGCAGCTCCTTAGCAGGGGAGCAGTTCTTC	-	12	-	TRBV5-1	TRBJ2-1
CAWGAGEWGNQPQHF	TGTGCCTGGGGAGCGGGAGAGTGGGGCAATCAGCCCCAGCATTTT	-	15	-	TRBV30	TRBJ1-5
CASRTGVAKNIQYF	TGTGCCAGCCGGACAGGGGTAGCCAAAAACATTCAGTACTTC	TRBD1	14	-	TRBV2	TRBJ2-4
CASSPGTGGQETQYF	TGTGCCAGCTCACCAGGGACAGGGGGCCAAGAGACCCAGTACTTC	TRBD1	15	once	TRBV18	TRBJ2-5
CASSEGTGGSAFF	TGTGCCAGCAGTGAAGGGACAGGGGGCTCAGCTTTCTTT	TRBD1	13	-	TRBV2	TRBJ1-1
CAIRESTSGGARETQYF	TGTGCCATCAGGGAGAGCACTAGCGGGGGGGCCCGGGAGACCCAGTACTTC	TRBD2	17	-	TRBV10-3	TRBJ2-5
CACSGDSHEKLFF	TGTGCCTGCTCGGGGGACAGCCATGAAAAACTGTTTTTT	TRBD1	13	few	TRBV30	TRBJ1-4
CASSEWRAQFF	TGTGCCAGCAGTGAATGGCGGGCCCAGTTCTTC	-	11	-	TRBV6-1	TRBJ2-1
CASSSYGPLTYEQYF	TGTGCCAGCAGCTCCTATGGGCCCCTAACCTACGAGCAGTACTTC	-	15	few	TRBV11-2	TRBJ2-7
CASSHTGPNQPQHF	TGCGCCAGCAGCCATACAGGGCCCAATCAGCCCCAGCATTTT	-	14	few	TRBV4-1	TRBJ1-5
CASSFRTGARDTQYF	TGTGCCAGCAGCTTTCGGACAGGGGCGAGGGATACGCAGTATTTT	TRBD1	15	-	TRBV7-9	TRBJ2-3
CASSPTRQLERTEAFF	TGTGCCAGCTCACCTACAAGGCAATTGGAGAGGACTGAAGCTTTCTTT	-	16	-	TRBV18	TRBJ1-1
CASSLRQASTDTQYF	TGTGCCAGCAGTCTCAGGCAAGCTAGCACAGATACGCAGTATTTT	-	15	-	TRBV2	TRBJ2-3
CATKGRQVTEAFF	TGTGCCACCAAGGGGAGGCAAGTCACTGAAGCTTTCTTT	-	13	-	TRBV6-5	TRBJ1-1
CASSLTPGQHEKLFF	TGTGCCAGCAGTTTAACCCCGGGACAACATGAAAAACTGTTTTTT	-	15	-	TRBV27	TRBJ1-4
CASSPDRGDGKNIQYF	TGTGCCAGTAGTCCTGACCGGGGGGACGGGAAAAACATTCAGTACTTC	TRBD2	16	-	TRBV19	TRBJ2-4
CASSRGAGSPLHF	TGTGCCAGCAGCCGAGGGGCAGGGTCACCCCTCCACTTT	-	13	-	TRBV7-8	TRBJ1-6